The 32 T cell receptor beta chains reported below all come from one sample, sequenced in a study of cytomegalovirus exposure and HLA in healthy donors. Primers for the PCR totalled 60 Vbeta and 13 Jbeta. Generated by immunoSEQ multiplex PCR, the TCRdb table keeps only in-frame clones and is missing some. The sample yields around 62,000 clones, roughly 80% seen once. The sample comprised PBMCs. These receptors all come from a woman aged 30 to 39 in good health and CMV-seronegative.

The chain combines TRBV5-1 with TRBJ1-1; D perhaps matches TRBD1 (6 bases). Germline V gives CDR1 SGHRS, CDR2 YFSETQ. This CDR3 region has 19 residues. Trimming stripped 3 bases from V and 0 bases from J, with 24 bases between. For the CDR3, the DNA is TGCGCCAGCAGCTCCACTCTTGAGGGGGTCCGATTCTTGAACACTGAAGCTTTCTTT. It yields the protein CASSSTLEGVRFLNTEAFF.

V and J are TRBV5-1 and TRBJ1-1; D unclear. Trimming took 0 bases from V and 0 from J, leaving 3 bases between them. Germline CDR1 is SGHRS and CDR2 is YFSETQ. The CDR3 totals 13 residues. The CDR3, as DNA: TGCGCCAGCAGCTTGGTCGTGAACACTGAAGCTTTCTTT. As protein: CASSLVVNTEAFF.

The CDR3 is CASSPGTSGGPSYNEQFF. The CDR3 DNA is TGTGCCAGCAGCCCTGGGACTAGCGGGGGGCCCTCCTACAATGAGCAGTTCTTC. The V gene is TRBV7-8, the J gene TRBJ2-1; 15 bases map to TRBD2. The junction had 5 bases not matched to a gene; V was cut back by 5 bases and J by 0 bases. The CDR3 runs to 18 residues. Germline V gives CDR1 SGHVS, CDR2 FQNEAQ.

The chain carries TRBV5-1 and TRBJ2-4, with D perhaps TRBD1 (5 bases). Germline loops: CDR1 SGHRS, CDR2 YFSETQ. V lost 0 bases to trimming and J lost 10 bases, with 11 bases between them. This CDR3 has 13 residues. CDR3 nucleotides: TGCGCCAGCAGCTTGGCAGGCAGGGAAATTCAGTACTTC. This gives the protein CASSLAGREIQYF.

The chain recombines TRBV10-3 with TRBJ2-3; D possibly corresponds to TRBD2 (6 bases). V was pared by 1 base and J by 4 bases, with 9 bases between. The length of the CDR3 is 14 residues. The germline CDR1 and CDR2 sequences are ENHRY and SYGVKD. The CDR3 nucleotides are TGTGCCATCAGTGAGTTCAGGGAGGCAGATACGCAGTATTTT. This sequence encodes CAISEFREADTQYF.

The rearrangement joins TRBV2 to TRBJ2-7; the match to TRBD2 covers 8 bases. V shed 2 bases and J 1 base; nucleotides not matched to a gene: 7. CDR3 size: 16 residues. Germline V gene sequence: CDR1 SNHLY, CDR2 FYNNEI. This CDR3 reads CASSERSGGASYEQYF. The CDR3 DNA sequence: TGTGCCAGCAGTGAACGCAGCGGGGGAGCTTCCTACGAGCAGTACTTC.

The rearrangement uses TRBV4-1 and TRBJ2-7; 9 bases fit TRBD1. There are 13 residues in the CDR3. Germline lookup yields CDR1 MGHRA and CDR2 YSYEKL. The junction had 3 bases not matched to a gene; V was cut back by 4 bases and J by 5 bases. CDR3 bases: TGCGCCAGCAGCCGGGACAGGGCCCACGAGCAGTACTTC. Encoded protein: CASSRDRAHEQYF.

The J gene is TRBJ2-3, the V gene TRBV5-1, with 9 nucleotides matching TRBD2. The CDR3 length is 21 residues. J lost 4 bases, V lost 3 bases, and 24 bases had no gene match. Germline V CDR1 and CDR2: SGHRS, YFSETQ. The CDR3 is CASSSDVAGGLEGLFADTQYF. DNA of the CDR3: TGCGCCAGCAGCTCGGATGTGGCGGGGGGGCTTGAAGGGCTATTCGCAGATACGCAGTATTTT. The entire variable domain, with the rest obtained from reference TRBV5-1 and TRBJ2-3, is as follows: KAGVTQTPRYLIKTRGQQVTLSCSPISGHRSVSWYQQTPGQGLQFLFEYFSETQRNKGNFPGRFSGRQFSNSRSEMNVSTLELGDSALYLCASSSDVAGGLEGLFADTQYFGPGTRLTVL.

This chain links TRBV5-4 with TRBJ2-5; tentative D call: TRBD1 (6 bases). V lost 4 bases and J 2 bases, leaving 12 bases between the germline ends. From germline, CDR1 is SGHNT and CDR2 YYREEE (reference sequence). The CDR3 totals 14 residues. This CDR3 reads CASSAGDTQETQYF. DNA of the CDR3: TGTGCCAGCAGCGCCGGGGACACACAAGAGACCCAGTACTTC.

The chain joins TRBV9 to TRBJ1-4; TRBD1 matches 8 bases. Germline values: CDR1 SGDLS, CDR2 YYNGEE. V lost 2 bases and J lost 7; bases outside the gene matches: 4. The CDR3 spans 14 residues. The CDR3 coding sequence is TGTGCCAGCAGCGTCAGGGGGCTCAGTGAAAAACTGTTTTTT. It translates to CASSVRGLSEKLFF. Looking up the rest from reference TRBV9 and TRBJ1-4 gives the full variable domain: DSGVTQTPKHLITATGQRVTLRCSPRSGDLSVYWYQQSLDQGLQFLIQYYNGEERAKGNILERFSAQQFPDLHSELNLSSLELGDSALYFCASSVRGLSEKLFFGSGTQLSVL.

V usage is TRBV27 and J usage is TRBJ1-5, with 9 positions matching TRBD1. Germline CDR1 MNHEY, CDR2 SMNVEV (reference sequence). CDR3 length: 15 amino acids. The trim removed 3 bases at V and 3 bases at J, leaving 3 bases unmatched. The CDR3 sequence is CASSLGTGTNQPQHF. In DNA, the CDR3 is TGTGCCAGCAGTTTGGGGACAGGGACCAATCAGCCCCAGCATTTT.

The CDR3 reads CASSDRAGKNIQYF. In DNA, the CDR3 is TGTGCCAGCAGTGACAGGGCCGGCAAAAACATTCAGTACTTC. The gene calls are TRBV28 and TRBJ2-4, with TRBD1 identical over 7 bases. The CDR3 runs 14 residues. Germline assignment: CDR1 MDHEN and CDR2 SYDVKM. J was trimmed by 3 bases and V by 5 bases; bases with no gene match: 4. Full variable domain (rest looked up from reference TRBV28 and TRBJ2-4): DVKVTQSSRYLVKRTGEKVFLECVQDMDHENMFWYRQDPGLGLRLIYFSYDVKMKEKGDIPEGYSVSREKKERFSLILESASTNQTSMYLCASSDRAGKNIQYFGAGTRLSVL.

The rearrangement links TRBV19 to TRBJ1-5; 7 bases map to TRBD1. The V segment lost 10 bases and the J segment 2 bases; nucleotides outside the gene matches: 8. Germline assignment: CDR1 LNHDA and CDR2 SQIVND (reference sequence). The length of the CDR3 is 14 residues. CDR3 bases: TGTGCCACAGAGACTGGACAGGGCAATCAGCCCCAGCATTTT. It translates to CATETGQGNQPQHF.

The genes are TRBV18 and TRBJ1-1, with 8 bases identical to TRBD1. The CDR3 runs to 13 residues. Losses at the gene ends were 8 bases for V and 5 bases for J; bases not matched to a gene: 7. Germline assignment: CDR1 KGHSH and CDR2 LQKENI. This CDR3 reads CASPRQGRTEAFF. In DNA, the CDR3 is TGTGCCAGCCCCCGACAGGGGCGGACTGAAGCTTTCTTT.

This clone was observed once. J is TRBJ2-5 and V is TRBV5-4; 14 bases agree with TRBD2. The junction had 5 bases not matched to a gene; V was cut back by 6 bases and J by 4 bases. This CDR3 has 15 residues. Germline lookup yields CDR1 SGHNT and CDR2 YYREEE (reference sequence). The CDR3 reads CASNRLAGGAETQYF. CDR3 in DNA: TGTGCCAGCAACCGACTAGCGGGGGGGGCAGAGACCCAGTACTTC.

The V gene is TRBV4-2, the J gene TRBJ2-3; 9 positions match TRBD1. Germline assignment: CDR1 LGHNA and CDR2 YNFKEQ. Unmatched junction bases numbered 7, after V lost 5 bases and J lost 4 bases. The CDR3 has 15 amino acids. CDR3 loop: CASSAPGQGSDTQYF. The DNA of the CDR3 is TGTGCCAGCAGCGCACCGGGACAGGGATCAGATACGCAGTATTTT.

This chain links TRBV5-4 with TRBJ1-2; D unclear. CDR1 and CDR2 (germline): SGHNT, YYREEE (reference sequence). There are 13 residues in the CDR3. Trimming pared 2 bases from V and 6 bases from J, leaving 11 bases between. The CDR3 protein is CASSFGPLDGYTF. The CDR3 nucleotides read TGTGCCAGCAGCTTTGGGCCATTAGATGGCTACACCTTC.

This rearrangement joins TRBV4-3 to TRBJ2-2, with D possibly matching TRBD2 (6 bases). CDR1 and CDR2 (germline): LGHNA, YSLEER. The CDR3 has 16 amino acids. Trimming removed 5 bases at V and 0 bases at J, with 13 bases between. The DNA of the CDR3 is TGCGCCAGCAGCGCCCTGTGGAGGGCGAACACCGGGGAGCTGTTTTTT. It is translated as CASSALWRANTGELFF.

The V and J genes are TRBV6-5 and TRBJ1-2; the D gene is possibly TRBD1 (5 bases). The CDR3 is 14 amino acids. Germline values: CDR1 MNHEY, CDR2 SVGAGI. V was pared by 6 bases and J by 8 bases, with 19 bases between. CDR3 coding DNA: TGTGCCAGCAGCCGCCTCGACAGACAACCAGGCTACACCTTC. This translates into CASSRLDRQPGYTF.

The chain links TRBV7-9 to TRBJ1-6; D possibly corresponds to TRBD1 (6 bases). There are 15 residues in the CDR3. The germline gives CDR1 SEHNR, CDR2 FQNEAQ (reference sequence). Trimming shortened V by 2 bases and J by 5 bases, and 10 bases separated the two germline ends. The CDR3 sequence: CASSLQGIDNSPLHF. CDR3 DNA: TGTGCCAGCAGCTTACAGGGGATTGATAATTCACCCCTCCACTTT. Together with reference TRBV7-9 and TRBJ1-6, the CDR3 gives the full variable domain: DTGVSQNPRHKITKRGQNVTFRCDPISEHNRLYWYRQTLGQGPEFLTYFQNEAQLEKSRLLSDRFSAERPKGSFSTLEIQRTEQGDSAMYLCASSLQGIDNSPLHFGNGTRLTVT.

This chain uses TRBV19 with TRBJ1-2; 10 bases are shared with TRBD1. V shed 6 bases, J shed 6 bases, and the junction held 7 bases outside the gene matches. Germline values: CDR1 LNHDA, CDR2 SQIVND (reference sequence). The CDR3 has 14 residues. The CDR3 DNA sequence: TGTGCCAGTAGGACACGACAGGGGGCGGATGGCTACACCTTC. Translating gives CASRTRQGADGYTF.

The chain employs TRBV11-2 and TRBJ2-1, with 8 nucleotides matching TRBD2. The CDR3 is 18 residues long. The V gene end was trimmed by 5 bases and the J gene end by 5 bases; junction bases not matched to a gene: 17. The V gene's germline CDR1 is SGHAT and CDR2 FQNNGV. The CDR3 DNA sequence: TGTGCCAGCAGCCCCCTTTCCCGCGGGACTAGGAGGCACAATGAGCAGTTCTTC. This encodes CASSPLSRGTRRHNEQFF.

V usage is TRBV5-1 and J usage is TRBJ2-7; D possibly corresponds to TRBD1 (6 bases). The germline V and J ends were trimmed by 2 bases and 2 bases, with 11 bases remaining between them. The CDR3 runs to 14 residues. Per the germline V gene, CDR1 is SGHRS and CDR2 is YFSETQ. The CDR3 DNA follows: TGCGCCAGCAGCTTAGGGGGACCTACCTACGAGCAGTACTTC. Encoded protein: CASSLGGPTYEQYF.

This chain links TRBV5-1 with TRBJ2-3, with 10 nucleotides matching TRBD1. V trimming: 6 bases; J trimming: 6 bases; junction bases outside the gene matches: 16. Germline CDR1 is SGHRS and CDR2 is YFSETQ. The CDR3 has 17 amino acids. CDR3 protein: CASTPQPGTGAWDTQYF. CDR3 nucleotides: TGCGCCAGCACCCCCCAGCCTGGGACAGGGGCTTGGGATACGCAGTATTTT.

The chain uses TRBV2 and TRBJ1-2; a weak D match, TRBD1 (5 bases). Germline CDR1 reads SNHLY; CDR2 reads FYNNEI. Trimming left V 2 bases short and J 5 bases short, with 9 bases between. The length of the CDR3 is 13 residues. CDR3 loop: CASSEYRGYGYTF. The CDR3 DNA sequence: TGTGCCAGCAGTGAATACCGGGGGTATGGCTACACCTTC.

The chain joins TRBV7-9 to TRBJ2-1; a possible D gene is TRBD1 (5 bases). Deletions cut 1 base from V and 10 bases from J, with 11 bases between. Germline CDR1 and CDR2: SEHNR and FQNEAQ (reference sequence). This CDR3 has 13 amino acids. This CDR3 reads CASSLVGEEEQFF. CDR3 in DNA: TGTGCCAGCAGCTTAGTAGGGGAAGAGGAGCAGTTCTTC.

The chain employs TRBV19 and TRBJ2-3; D call uncertain. V gave up 6 bases and J gave up 0 bases, with 10 bases separating them. This CDR3 has 14 residues. The germline CDR1 and CDR2 sequences are LNHDA and SQIVND (reference sequence). In DNA form, the CDR3 reads TGTGCCAGTAGATACAGCATAAGCACAGATACGCAGTATTTT. It specifies CASRYSISTDTQYF.

The rearrangement links TRBV9 to TRBJ1-3, with D tentatively TRBD1 (5 bases). Between the trimmed V and J ends, which lost 3 bases and 3 bases, there was a span of 16 bases. Germline lookup yields CDR1 SGDLS and CDR2 YYNGEE. The CDR3 has 16 amino acids. In DNA, the CDR3 is TGTGCCAGCAGCGCCGCCGGAGCCAGGGTTGGAAACACCATATATTTT. As protein: CASSAAGARVGNTIYF.

The chain employs TRBV6-4 and TRBJ2-2; 8 bases agree with TRBD1. The germline V gene encodes CDR1 MRHNA and CDR2 SNTAGT. The CDR3 extends over 15 amino acids. V shed 5 bases, J shed 3 bases, and the junction held 5 bases outside the gene matches. The CDR3 is CASSTGTGHTGELFF. In DNA, the CDR3 is TGTGCCAGCAGTACCGGGACAGGTCACACCGGGGAGCTGTTTTTT.

V and J are TRBV7-7 and TRBJ2-5; a possible D gene is TRBD2 (5 bases). This CDR3 contains 15 residues. V lost 5 bases to trimming and J lost 1 base, with 14 bases between them. CDR1 SSHAT and CDR2 FNYEAQ come from the germline V gene (reference sequence). CDR3 residues: CASSRTRASQETQYF. The CDR3 region has the DNA TGTGCCAGCAGCCGAACGCGGGCCAGCCAAGAGACCCAGTACTTC.

In this sample, this clone turned up a few times. CDR3 nucleotides: TGCGCCAGCAGTGACGGGTCACTAGCGGGGGGAGATACGCAGTATTTT. The encoded protein is CASSDGSLAGGDTQYF. The rearrangement joins TRBV10-2 to TRBJ2-3; 12 positions agree with TRBD2. J lost 5 bases, V lost 3 bases, and 6 bases had no gene match. The CDR3 is 16 residues long. Germline V CDR1 and CDR2: WSHSY, SAAADI.

The chain employs TRBV5-1 and TRBJ2-5; D uncertain. The CDR3 contains 11 residues. Germline V gene sequence: CDR1 SGHRS, CDR2 YFSETQ. V shed 3 bases and J shed 3 bases, with 3 bases lying between them. In DNA, the CDR3 is TGCGCCAGCAGCTATAAAGAGACCCAGTACTTC. This sequence encodes CASSYKETQYF.